Detailed here is one TCR beta chain. This specimen belongs to a study of blood T cell repertoires in COVID-19. This CDR3 comprises 13 residues. V shed 1 base and J 3 bases; nucleotides not matched to a gene: 0. In germline, CDR1 is SGHRS, CDR2 YFSETQ. Method: immunoSEQ multiplex PCR; TCRdb's copy keeps in-frame clones and lacks some. The data contain about 120,000 clones, 79% of them singletons. Sequencing was carried out using peripheral blood. The clonotype originates from a man aged 35 to 55 with active or convalescent COVID-19. The genes are TRBV5-1 and TRBJ1-2, with 7 bases identical to TRBD1. The CDR3 is CASSLTGDYGYTF. The CDR3, as DNA: TGCGCCAGCAGCTTGACAGGGGACTATGGCTACACCTTC.